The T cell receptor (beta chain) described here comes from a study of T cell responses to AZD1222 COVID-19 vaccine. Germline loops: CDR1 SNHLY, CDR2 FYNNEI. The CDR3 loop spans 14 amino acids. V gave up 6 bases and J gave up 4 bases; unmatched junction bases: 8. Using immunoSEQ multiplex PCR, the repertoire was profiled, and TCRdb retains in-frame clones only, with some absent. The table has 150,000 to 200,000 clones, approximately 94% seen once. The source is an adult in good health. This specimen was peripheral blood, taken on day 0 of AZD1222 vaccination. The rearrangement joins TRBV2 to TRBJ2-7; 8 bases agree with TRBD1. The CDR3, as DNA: TGTGCCAGCAGCCAATGGACAGGGATTTACGAGCAGTACTTC. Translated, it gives CASSQWTGIYEQYF.